This TCR beta chain was retrieved from a study of OX40 agonist ivuxolimab in advanced cancers. Findings and limits, study-wide: Some nonresponders additionally presented with little normalized T-cell clonal expansion. CD8+ T cells showed, on average, more clonal expansion than CD4+ cells.

The CDR3 has 15 residues. Trimming took 5 bases from V and 1 from J, leaving 12 bases between them. Germline assignment: CDR1 MNHEY and CDR2 SVGAGI. As regards this clone: Its target is not known. Other nucleotide sequences from this sample produce the same CDR3.

Libraries were prepared by immunoSEQ multiplex PCR; TCRdb keeps only in-frame clonotypes and omits some of them. The sample consists of roughly 59,000 clones, around 90% of them appearing once. This chain links TRBV6-5 with TRBJ1-5; D is possibly TRBD1 (6 bases). The starting material was CD4+ or CD8+ T cells sorted from blood, obtained in a trial of the OX40 agonist ivuxolimab. This sequence originates from an adult with an advanced solid tumor such as melanoma, head and neck, liver or kidney cancer. CDR3 region: CASSKDRESNQPQHF. The DNA for the CDR3 is TGTGCCAGCAGTAAGGACAGAGAAAGCAATCAGCCCCAGCATTTT.